The sequence of this TCR beta chain was determined in a study of identical twins. All donors were healthy Caucasians. Study-wide results and limits: In drawing conclusions, the study used cross-sectional statistical analysis and did not follow the same donors. Insertions were reduced in abundant cord blood beta clonotypes but not in memory repertoires.

V lost 4 bases to trimming and J lost 7 bases, with 23 bases between them. Germline lookup yields CDR1 MNHNY and CDR2 SVGAGI (reference sequence). CDR3 size: 16 residues. It was template switching that added a universal primer site, and there were unique molecular identifiers on the cDNA. TCRdb reprocessed the 5' RACE reads via MiXCR and lists one record per CDR3 protein. The data show more than 1.5 million distinct CDR3 sequences, about 30% seen once. Points on this clonotype: Antigen specificity is unknown.

The clonotype was recovered from a newborn girl in good health. This chain links TRBV6-6 with TRBJ2-7, with unresolved D. The sample consisted of cord blood. The CDR3 bases are TGTGCCAGCAGTTCAGGCCGGGCCGTCTTCTACAATGAGCAGTACTTC. Residues: CASSSGRAVFYNEQYF.